This TCR beta chain was recovered during a study of cytomegalovirus exposure and HLA in healthy donors. Study overall: Sequencing of roughly 180 million T cells in an earlier analysis found 95 million to 120 million unique TCR beta sequences. Study-level points and caveats: Using a false discovery rate of 0.05, a later analysis showed that 15,000 to 20,000 TCR beta sequences were associated with HLA alleles.

This clone was recorded once. Its antigen is undetermined. The PCR had 60 Vbeta and 13 Jbeta primers. Clones were read by immunoSEQ multiplex PCR, and TCRdb kept only the in-frame ones, dropping some. The table records some 87,000 clones, less than 75% of them present only once. What was sequenced was PBMCs. The receptor comes from a young woman in good health and CMV-seropositive.

The CDR3 reads CASSIMAGLEYGYTF. CDR3 bases: TGTGCCAGTAGTATCATGGCCGGGTTGGAGTATGGCTACACCTTC. This chain joins TRBV19 and TRBJ1-2; D call uncertain. The V end lost 3 bases, the J end lost 5 bases, and 16 bases lay between the germline ends. Germline V gene sequence: CDR1 LNHDA, CDR2 SQIVND (reference sequence). The CDR3 extends over 15 amino acids.